One sample yielded the 10 T cell receptor beta chains listed below, sequenced in a study of vaccination effects on CD4 cells after COVID-19. Assay used: immunoSEQ multiplex PCR; TCRdb lists only in-frame clones, some missing. The table records more than 20,000 clones, approximately 79% of them present only once. Their cognate antigens are unknown. Expansion with viral peptide pools was applied to antigen-specific CD4+ T cells by the ViraFEST assay prior to sequencing. Around day 10 of culture, CD4+ T cells were separated out. The cohort was immunized with two doses of either the BNT162b2 or mRNA-1273 vaccine. The sequencing here drew on CD4+ T cells from PBMCs cultured with SARS-CoV-2 spike peptides, taken after COVID-19 vaccination. The receptors originated from a human donor who received a COVID-19 vaccine. Some clones in this sample may be carry-over from other donors' samples.

The chain recombines TRBV2 with TRBJ2-7; either TRBD1 or TRBD2 may supply D (6 bases each). Germline loops: CDR1 SNHLY, CDR2 FYNNEI. CDR3 length: 11 residues. V lost 4 bases and J lost 7, with 8 bases in between. The CDR3 reads CASSGGGEQYV. The DNA for the CDR3 is TGTGCCAGCAGTGGAGGGGGGGAGCAGTACGTC.

The genes are TRBV5-6 and TRBJ1-3, with 7 positions matching TRBD1. V lost 4 bases, J lost 0 bases, and 10 bases stayed unmatched. Per germline, CDR1 SGHDT and CDR2 YYEEEE. The CDR3 consists of 17 residues. This CDR3 reads CASSVVVTGDSGNTIYF. CDR3 sequence (DNA): TGTGCCAGCAGCGTGGTGGTCACAGGGGACTCTGGAAACACCATATATTTT. The variable domain in full, completed from reference TRBV5-6 and TRBJ1-3, reads DAGVTQSPTHLIKTRGQQVTLRCSPKSGHDTVSWYQQALGQGPQFIFQYYEEEERQRGNFPDRFSGHQFPNYSSELNVNALLLGDSALYLCASSVVVTGDSGNTIYFGEGSWLTVV.

This chain joins TRBV6-6 and TRBJ1-2, with D possibly matching TRBD1 (6 bases). CDR1 and CDR2 (germline): MNHNY, SVGAGI (reference sequence). This CDR3 contains 14 residues. Trimming took off 5 bases at V and 4 bases at J, with 14 bases between the two ends. The CDR3 DNA sequence: TGTGCCAGCAGTGGACCCGTGACAGGCTATGGCTACACCTTC. Amino acid sequence: CASSGPVTGYGYTF.

The chain uses TRBV6-1 and TRBJ1-5, with TRBD1 as a possible D gene (5 bases). Between the trimmed V and J ends, which lost 3 bases and 1 base, there was a span of 22 bases. The germline V gene encodes CDR1 MNHNS and CDR2 SASEGT. CDR3 length equals 19 residues. The chain's CDR3 is CASSDRPPGEGLSNQPQHF. The CDR3 DNA is TGTGCCAGCAGTGATAGGCCCCCCGGCGAGGGGTTAAGCAATCAGCCCCAGCATTTT.

The chain combines TRBV7-6 with TRBJ2-2; perhaps TRBD1 as D (6 bases). CDR3 size: 13 residues. With 5 bases removed from V and 6 bases from J, the gap between germline ends came to 10 bases. Germline CDR1 SGHVS, CDR2 FNYEAQ. This CDR3 is CASSEQGPGELFF. The CDR3 DNA is TGTGCCAGCAGCGAGCAGGGGCCCGGGGAGCTGTTTTTT.

This chain's CDR3 is CATSDSGDYGYTF. CDR3 in DNA: TGTGCCACCAGTGATTCGGGAGACTATGGCTACACCTTC. The chain employs TRBV24-1 and TRBJ1-2; D gene unclear. Germline CDR1 and CDR2: KGHDR and SFDVKD. Trimming took 2 bases from V and 3 from J, leaving 6 bases between them. This CDR3 has 13 amino acids.

The chain links TRBV5-1 to TRBJ2-2, with D uncertain. This CDR3 contains 15 residues. CDR1 and CDR2 (germline): SGHRS, YFSETQ. Trimming pared 2 bases from V and 0 bases from J, leaving 8 bases between. The DNA of the CDR3 is TGCGCCAGCAGCTTACCGACTTCGAACACCGGGGAGCTGTTTTTT. Its protein product is CASSLPTSNTGELFF.

This chain links TRBV11-2 with TRBJ2-5; D is ambiguous. Trimming removed 1 base at V and 4 bases at J, with 10 bases between. The V gene's germline CDR1 is SGHAT and CDR2 FQNNGV. This CDR3 has 14 residues. The CDR3 bases are TGTGCCAGCAGCTTAGTTTTGTCTCTAGAGACCCAGTACTTC. Protein: CASSLVLSLETQYF.

The V and J genes are TRBV6-5 and TRBJ2-5; D gene uncertain. The CDR3 is 14 amino acids. V lost 6 bases, J lost 1 base, and 12 bases lay in between. CDR1 and CDR2 (germline): MNHEY, SVGAGI. The CDR3 protein is CASSHESGQETQYF. In DNA form, the CDR3 reads TGTGCCAGCAGCCACGAGTCGGGCCAAGAGACCCAGTACTTC.

V usage is TRBV27 and J usage is TRBJ1-4; D is unresolved. The V gene's germline CDR1 is MNHEY and CDR2 SMNVEV (reference sequence). The CDR3 spans 16 residues. Trimming removed 2 bases from V and 2 bases from J, with 12 bases in between. The CDR3 sequence is CASSLLAGGTNEKLFF. The CDR3 DNA reads TGTGCCAGCAGTTTACTAGCAGGAGGCACTAATGAAAAACTGTTTTTT.